These 9 T cell receptor beta chains were sequenced from one sample in a study of shared clonotypes between healthy human individuals. Assay used: immunoSEQ multiplex PCR; TCRdb lists only in-frame clones, some missing. Of over 700,000 clones listed, 72% were seen once; the top ten hold less than 2%. Input material: memory CD4+ T cells sorted from blood. Sample subset: CD45RA-negative fraction. Every receptor here comes from a woman aged 30 to 39 in good health.

The chain links TRBV7-9 to TRBJ2-2; D perhaps matches TRBD1 (6 bases). There are 16 residues in the CDR3. Trimming took 5 bases from V and 1 from J, leaving 14 bases between them. Germline CDR1 and CDR2: SEHNR and FQNEAQ (reference sequence). CDR3 in DNA: TGTGCCAGCAGCCCCGCCGGGGACAAGAACACCGGGGAGCTGTTTTTT. Protein: CASSPAGDKNTGELFF. The full variable domain, with the rest looked up from reference TRBV7-9 and TRBJ2-2, is DTGVSQNPRHKITKRGQNVTFRCDPISEHNRLYWYRQTLGQGPEFLTYFQNEAQLEKSRLLSDRFSAERPKGSFSTLEIQRTEQGDSAMYLCASSPAGDKNTGELFFGEGSRLTVL.

The chain uses TRBV4-2 and TRBJ2-1, with 11 bases identical to TRBD2. CDR1 and CDR2 from the germline V gene are LGHNA and YNFKEQ. This CDR3 comprises 15 residues. The J segment lost 9 bases and the V segment lost 4 bases, leaving 8 bases of the junction unmatched. CDR3 in DNA: TGTGCCAGCAGCCCCCAGCAAACTAGCGGGGGTGAGCAGTTCTTC. Its protein product is CASSPQQTSGGEQFF.

This clone was recorded only once. The chain carries TRBV5-1 and TRBJ2-2; D perhaps matches TRBD2 (5 bases). The CDR3 extends over 13 amino acids. Trimming stripped 9 bases from V and 1 base from J, with 10 bases between. CDR1 and CDR2 (germline): SGHRS, YFSETQ. CDR3 in DNA: TGCGCCACCCAAGGACTGAACACCGGGGAGCTGTTTTTT. Protein sequence: CATQGLNTGELFF.

The chain carries TRBV10-1 and TRBJ2-7; 11 positions match TRBD1. V lost 3 bases to trimming and J lost 7 bases; unmatched junction nucleotides: 5. Germline lookup yields CDR1 WNHNN and CDR2 SYGVQD (reference sequence). The CDR3 sequence is 14 residues long. In DNA form, the CDR3 reads TGCGCCAGCAGTGATACCGGGACAGGGGGAGAGCAGTACTTC. Translating it yields CASSDTGTGGEQYF.

This clone was counted once. J is TRBJ1-4 and V is TRBV5-1; D call uncertain. The length of the CDR3 is 17 residues. Trimming pared 3 bases from V and 3 bases from J, leaving 18 bases between. Per germline, CDR1 SGHRS and CDR2 YFSETQ. The CDR3 loop reads CASSSVWRRVANEKLFF. In nucleotides, the CDR3 is TGCGCCAGCAGCTCGGTGTGGAGGAGGGTCGCTAATGAAAAACTGTTTTTT.

This clone was found once. The chain employs TRBV10-2 and TRBJ2-2, with 11 nucleotides matching TRBD2. CDR1 is WSHSY, CDR2 SAAADI, per germline. The junction had 8 bases not matched to a gene; V was cut back by 7 bases and J by 1 base. The CDR3 runs to 17 residues. This chain's CDR3 is CASTRLAGQRNTGELFF. The CDR3 DNA follows: TGCGCCAGCACACGACTAGCGGGGCAACGGAACACCGGGGAGCTGTTTTTT.

The chain carries TRBV7-8 and TRBJ2-1, with TRBD2 matching 12 bases. The V segment lost 5 bases and the J segment 7 bases; nucleotides outside the gene matches: 3. Germline values: CDR1 SGHVS, CDR2 FQNEAQ. The CDR3 runs to 14 residues. The CDR3 DNA reads as TGTGCCAGCAGCCGACTAGCGGGAGCAAATGAGCAGTTCTTC. Encoded protein: CASSRLAGANEQFF.

This clone has more than one count but fewer than ten. The chain recombines TRBV6-1 with TRBJ2-1; TRBD2 matches 9 bases. Germline values: CDR1 MNHNS, CDR2 SASEGT. The CDR3 is 12 residues long. J was trimmed by 15 bases and V by 5 bases; bases with no gene match: 8. CDR3: CASSTGPGLAFF. The CDR3 bases are TGTGCCAGCAGTACGGGTCCGGGACTAGCGTTCTTC.

The V call is TRBV2, the J call TRBJ2-1; TRBD1 might be the D (6 bases). Germline assignment: CDR1 SNHLY and CDR2 FYNNEI. CDR3 length equals 13 residues. Trimming left V 3 bases short and J 9 bases short, with 12 bases between. As DNA, the CDR3 is TGTGCCAGCAGTGATTGGGGGCGAGGTGAGCAGTTCTTC. It is translated as CASSDWGRGEQFF.